This TCR beta chain originates from a study of blood T cell repertoires in COVID-19. Study-level information: Donors in the United States, Italy and Spain gave samples during acute or convalescent COVID-19. T cells, B-cell-depleted T cells, or PBMCs provided the cDNA or gDNA that served as material.

Authors' data handling: Reference gene primer amplification in the assay estimated nucleated cell counts. The assay was immunoSEQ multiplex PCR, and TCRdb's table has in-frame clones only and misses some. Clonal size and the V and J genes are those of that table, whereas D and trimming came from the DNA. The sample has about 100,000 clones, roughly 90% seen once. V lost 3 bases to trimming and J lost 9 bases; unmatched junction nucleotides: 14. The CDR3 loop spans 16 amino acids. In germline, CDR1 is PRHDT, CDR2 FYEKMQ (reference sequence). The sequence came from a human donor in a cohort sampled during active COVID-19. V and J are TRBV13 and TRBJ2-1; TRBD2 aligns across 7 bases. Input material: peripheral blood. CDR3: CASSLGPVVGGFEQFF. Here the CDR3 DNA reads TGTGCCAGCAGCTTGGGTCCGGTTGTGGGGGGGTTTGAGCAGTTCTTC.